Listed below are T cell receptor beta chains from one sample, sequenced in a study of blood T cell repertoires in COVID-19. The method was immunoSEQ multiplex PCR; TCRdb's version includes in-frame clones alone and lacks a portion of them. In the table there are 140,000 or so clones, almost 85% of which are singletons. Sequencing was carried out using PBMCs or T cells enriched from blood (not recorded which). These receptors were obtained from a woman between 45 and 60 years old with acute COVID-19. Both conserved end residues are part of each CDR3. The D gene is left open where the match is weak. Some rows mark clone size as missing; the rest say once, few, many or name a class of expanded clone.

CDR3 protein: CAGKRTNYEQYF
CDR3 DNA: TGTGCCGGAAAGCGAACGAACTACGAGCAGTACTTC
D gene: .
J gene: TRBJ2-7
V gene: TRBV30
clone size: .

CDR3 protein: CASSPVTGVGRNTIYF
CDR3 DNA: TGTGCCAGCAGCCCAGTGACAGGGGTCGGGCGAAACACCATATATTTT
D gene: TRBD1
J gene: TRBJ1-3
V gene: TRBV7-9
clone size: .

CDR3 protein: CSVAAQGSYGYTF
CDR3 DNA: TGCAGCGTTGCGGCCCAGGGCAGCTATGGCTACACCTTC
D gene: .
J gene: TRBJ1-2
V gene: TRBV29-1
clone size: few

CDR3 protein: CASSEKSSGIGELFF
CDR3 DNA: TGTGCCAGCAGTGAAAAGAGTAGCGGGATCGGGGAGCTGTTTTTT
D gene: TRBD2
J gene: TRBJ2-2
V gene: TRBV6-1
clone size: .

CDR3 protein: CASSLRTNEQGAQGYTF
CDR3 DNA: TGTGCCAGCAGTTTACGAACGAACGAGCAGGGGGCGCAAGGCTACACCTTC
D gene: TRBD1
J gene: TRBJ1-2
V gene: TRBV27
clone size: .

CDR3 protein: CSVEEPHRAYEQYF
CDR3 DNA: TGCAGCGTTGAAGAGCCCCACAGGGCCTACGAGCAGTACTTC
D gene: .
J gene: TRBJ2-7
V gene: TRBV29-1
clone size: .

CDR3 protein: CASSLWRDGNNEQFF
CDR3 DNA: TGTGCCAGCAGTTTATGGCGGGATGGGAACAATGAGCAGTTCTTC
D gene: .
J gene: TRBJ2-1
V gene: TRBV28
clone size: .

CDR3 protein: CATKVGRAAESNQPQHF
CDR3 DNA: TGTGCCACGAAAGTGGGCAGGGCGGCTGAAAGCAATCAGCCCCAGCATTTT
D gene: .
J gene: TRBJ1-5
V gene: TRBV25-1
clone size: .

CDR3 protein: CASSTGANTGELFF
CDR3 DNA: TGTGCCAGTAGTACAGGGGCGAACACCGGGGAGCTGTTTTTT
D gene: .
J gene: TRBJ2-2
V gene: TRBV19
clone size: .

CDR3 protein: CASSQGGYGYTF
CDR3 DNA: TGTGCCAGCAGCCAGGGGGGCTATGGCTACACCTTC
D gene: TRBD1
J gene: TRBJ1-2
V gene: TRBV5-6
clone size: few

CDR3 protein: CASSRDSYNEQFF
CDR3 DNA: TGTGCCAGTAGTAGAGACAGTTACAATGAGCAGTTCTTC
D gene: .
J gene: TRBJ2-1
V gene: TRBV19
clone size: .

CDR3 protein: CASSQNQDTEAFF
CDR3 DNA: TGTGCCAGCAGCCAAAACCAGGACACTGAAGCTTTCTTT
D gene: .
J gene: TRBJ1-1
V gene: TRBV14
clone size: .

CDR3 protein: CASSLATGGTEAFF
CDR3 DNA: TGCGCCAGCAGCTTGGCCACTGGAGGCACTGAAGCTTTCTTT
D gene: .
J gene: TRBJ1-1
V gene: TRBV5-1
clone size: .

CDR3 protein: CASSEQRELRNEQFF
CDR3 DNA: TGCGCCAGCAGTGAGCAACGGGAGTTGAGAAATGAGCAGTTCTTC
D gene: .
J gene: TRBJ2-1
V gene: TRBV10-1
clone size: .

CDR3 protein: CSVEARGDSYEQYF
CDR3 DNA: TGCAGCGTTGAAGCCAGGGGCGATTCCTACGAGCAGTACTTC
D gene: .
J gene: TRBJ2-7
V gene: TRBV29-1
clone size: .

CDR3 protein: CASRGGTSGSLDTQYF
CDR3 DNA: TGTGCCAGTAGAGGAGGGACTAGCGGGAGTTTGGATACGCAGTATTTT
D gene: TRBD2
J gene: TRBJ2-3
V gene: TRBV19
clone size: once

CDR3 protein: CASSLRETQYF
CDR3 DNA: TGTGCCAGCAGTTTACGGGAGACCCAGTACTTC
D gene: .
J gene: TRBJ2-5
V gene: TRBV28
clone size: .

CDR3 protein: CATSRDRAFGGGTEAFF
CDR3 DNA: TGTGCCACCAGCAGAGATCGAGCGTTCGGAGGCGGCACTGAAGCTTTCTTT
D gene: .
J gene: TRBJ1-1
V gene: TRBV15
clone size: .

CDR3 protein: CASTPTSGLPYNEQFF
CDR3 DNA: TGTGCCAGTACACCGACTAGCGGGTTACCCTACAATGAGCAGTTCTTC
D gene: TRBD2
J gene: TRBJ2-1
V gene: TRBV19
clone size: .

CDR3 protein: CASRLTGTGYNEQFF
CDR3 DNA: TGTGCCAGCAGACTGACCGGGACTGGATACAATGAGCAGTTCTTC
D gene: .
J gene: TRBJ2-1
V gene: TRBV2
clone size: .

CDR3 protein: CASSLGADGSTDTQYF
CDR3 DNA: TGCGCCAGCAGCTTAGGAGCGGACGGGAGCACAGATACGCAGTATTTT
D gene: .
J gene: TRBJ2-3
V gene: TRBV5-1
clone size: .

CDR3 protein: CASSSQPNYGYTF
CDR3 DNA: TGTGCCAGCAGTTCACAACCAAACTATGGCTACACCTTC
D gene: .
J gene: TRBJ1-2
V gene: TRBV27
clone size: .

CDR3 protein: CASSIRGGSNEKLFF
CDR3 DNA: TGTGCCAGTAGTATAAGGGGGGGTTCTAATGAAAAACTGTTTTTT
D gene: .
J gene: TRBJ1-4
V gene: TRBV19
clone size: .